This is a list of T cell receptor beta chains from one sample in a study of CD8+ T cells in alopecia areata. The protocol was immunoSEQ multiplex PCR, while the TCRdb copy is restricted to in-frame clones and leaves out a portion. This sample has about 150,000 clones, with roughly 44% found just once. The sample comprised CD4+ T cells sorted from blood. The receptors shown here come from a human donor with alopecia areata. Each CDR3 is given with its conserved first and last residue. Fields, in order: J gene, V gene, clone size, D gene, CDR3 DNA, CDR3 protein. The D gene is left open where the match is weak. Some rows have no size entry. The others give once, few or many, or a class for an expanded clone.

j_call: TRBJ1-1; v_call: TRBV29-1; clone_size: .; d_call: .; cdr3_nt: TGCAGCGTTGATGCCGTTTGGCAGCCGAACACTGAAGCTTTCTTT; cdr3_aa: CSVDAVWQPNTEAFF
j_call: TRBJ2-2; v_call: TRBV2; clone_size: few; d_call: .; cdr3_nt: TGTGCCAGCAGTGATCTCAGGGCGAACACCGGGGAGCTGTTTTTT; cdr3_aa: CASSDLRANTGELFF
j_call: TRBJ2-7; v_call: TRBV9; clone_size: .; d_call: .; cdr3_nt: TGTGCCAGCAGCGTAGTTCCTTACTCCTACGAGCAGTACTTC; cdr3_aa: CASSVVPYSYEQYF
j_call: TRBJ2-5; v_call: TRBV20-1; clone_size: .; d_call: .; cdr3_nt: TGCAGTGCTAGAGCGAGTCAGACCCAGTACTTC; cdr3_aa: CSARASQTQYF
j_call: TRBJ1-2; v_call: TRBV30; clone_size: once; d_call: .; cdr3_nt: TGTGCCTGGAGCGGGGGACTAGGTGGAGATGGCTACACCTTC; cdr3_aa: CAWSGGLGGDGYTF
j_call: TRBJ2-1; v_call: TRBV19; clone_size: few; d_call: .; cdr3_nt: TGTGCCAGTACCAAAACTAGGGGCCTATACAATGAGCAGTTCTTC; cdr3_aa: CASTKTRGLYNEQFF
j_call: TRBJ2-1; v_call: TRBV10-3; clone_size: .; d_call: .; cdr3_nt: TGTGCCATCAGTGAGGGAAGCCCGAATGAGCAGTTCTTC; cdr3_aa: CAISEGSPNEQFF
j_call: TRBJ2-7; v_call: TRBV5-1; clone_size: .; d_call: .; cdr3_nt: TGCGCCAGCAGCAGGGACACCTACGAGCAGTACTTC; cdr3_aa: CASSRDTYEQYF
j_call: TRBJ1-1; v_call: TRBV25-1; clone_size: few; d_call: .; cdr3_nt: TGTGCCAGCAGTGAATGGTCAGGAGAGAACACTGAAGCTTTCTTT; cdr3_aa: CASSEWSGENTEAFF
j_call: TRBJ2-1; v_call: TRBV5-1; clone_size: .; d_call: .; cdr3_nt: TGCGCCAGCGGAGGGGCTGGTTCGCGGAATGAGCAGTTCTTC; cdr3_aa: CASGGAGSRNEQFF
j_call: TRBJ2-7; v_call: TRBV7-9; clone_size: few; d_call: .; cdr3_nt: TGTGCCAGCAGCCGCAGGGACCACGAGCAGTACTTC; cdr3_aa: CASSRRDHEQYF
j_call: TRBJ2-7; v_call: TRBV29-1; clone_size: .; d_call: TRBD1; cdr3_nt: TGCAGCGTTGAAGCTGGAGGACAGGCCTACTACGAGCAGTACTTC; cdr3_aa: CSVEAGGQAYYEQYF
j_call: TRBJ2-2; v_call: TRBV28; clone_size: few; d_call: TRBD1; cdr3_nt: TGTGCCAGCAGTAGACAGGGGGTCTCCGGGGAGCTGTTTTTT; cdr3_aa: CASSRQGVSGELFF
j_call: TRBJ2-1; v_call: TRBV18; clone_size: few; d_call: TRBD2; cdr3_nt: TGTGCCAGCTCACGGGGACTAGCGGGAGGGATCGATCACAATGAGCAGTTCTTC; cdr3_aa: CASSRGLAGGIDHNEQFF
j_call: TRBJ1-2; v_call: TRBV5-1; clone_size: .; d_call: .; cdr3_nt: TGCGCCAGCAGCTTGGAAGTAGGGGTCGGTAGCTATGGCTACACCTTC; cdr3_aa: CASSLEVGVGSYGYTF
j_call: TRBJ2-6; v_call: TRBV5-1; clone_size: .; d_call: .; cdr3_nt: TGCGCCAGCAGCTTGGCAGGGGCCGGGGCCAACGTCCTGACTTTC; cdr3_aa: CASSLAGAGANVLTF
j_call: TRBJ1-3; v_call: TRBV28; clone_size: .; d_call: .; cdr3_nt: TGTGCCAGCAGCCTCTCCGGAAACACCATATATTTT; cdr3_aa: CASSLSGNTIYF
j_call: TRBJ2-7; v_call: TRBV5-1; clone_size: few; d_call: .; cdr3_nt: TGCGCCAGCAGCCACCCCGCGGCCTACGAGCAGTACTTC; cdr3_aa: CASSHPAAYEQYF
j_call: TRBJ2-2; v_call: TRBV19; clone_size: .; d_call: .; cdr3_nt: TGTGCCAGTAGTTTCCCCGGGGAGCTGTTTTTT; cdr3_aa: CASSFPGELFF
j_call: TRBJ2-1; v_call: TRBV19; clone_size: few; d_call: TRBD1; cdr3_nt: TGTGCCAGTACCCGTGCAGGGGGTGAGCAGTTCTTC; cdr3_aa: CASTRAGGEQFF
j_call: TRBJ2-4; v_call: TRBV29-1; clone_size: .; d_call: .; cdr3_nt: TGCAGCGCGTTGGGGGATACTAAAAACATTCAGTACTTC; cdr3_aa: CSALGDTKNIQYF